These T cell receptor beta chains were read from a single sample in a study of T cells after yellow fever vaccination. TCRdb analysed the 5' RACE reads with MiXCR anew, one entry per CDR3 protein. Of hundreds of thousands of distinct CDR3 sequences in the sample, about 14% were seen once. Sequenced here: PBMCs, sampled on the day of the yellow fever booster vaccination. Every receptor here comes from a man aged 30-40 years who received the YFV17D yellow fever vaccine. The CDR3 runs from the conserved cysteine through the conserved F or W.

V gene: TRBV5-4
CDR3 protein: CASSLGSTQAKNIQYF

V gene: TRBV10-1
CDR3 protein: CASSESDSTGDTQYF

V gene: TRBV10-3
CDR3 protein: CAIRDRADEQYF

V gene: TRBV7-9
CDR3 protein: CASSRSRQGLQETQYF

V gene: TRBV6-5
CDR3 protein: CASSGPRMEAFF

V gene: TRBV20-1
CDR3 protein: CSASGRYNEQFF

V gene: TRBV7-9
CDR3 protein: CASSRAGGTEAFF

V gene: TRBV25-1
CDR3 protein: CASSDTGRDTEAFF

V gene: TRBV20-1
CDR3 protein: CSAPRQWNTGELFF

V gene: TRBV24-1
CDR3 protein: CATSRGSGGYTDTQYF

V gene: TRBV7-2
CDR3 protein: CASSLATLAGGETQYF

V gene: TRBV4-2
CDR3 protein: CASSQNGQGYEAFF

V gene: TRBV24-1
CDR3 protein: CATGGTKNTGELFF

V gene: TRBV5-6
CDR3 protein: CASTSGTLTGELFF

V gene: TRBV15
CDR3 protein: CATSRDKGGYEQYF

V gene: TRBV10-3
CDR3 protein: CAIDRGEVGEQYF

V gene: TRBV12-3/TRBV12-4
CDR3 protein: CASSLAVPDTQYF

V gene: TRBV6-1
CDR3 protein: CASSDGGATYEQYF

V gene: TRBV3-1
CDR3 protein: CASSAGGTGLLF

V gene: TRBV3-1
CDR3 protein: CASSRPRGTGGNEQFF

V gene: TRBV7-9
CDR3 protein: CASTQLGGPSYEQYF

V gene: TRBV4-2
CDR3 protein: CASSQETSGTSTDTQYF

V gene: TRBV10-3
CDR3 protein: CAISDVAGLEQYF

V gene: TRBV3-1
CDR3 protein: CASSHRSYNEQFF

V gene: TRBV12-3/TRBV12-4
CDR3 protein: CASSLMVPTPGELFF